The rows below give T cell receptor beta chains drawn from one sample of a study of OX40 agonist ivuxolimab in advanced cancers. The data were produced by immunoSEQ multiplex PCR, yet TCRdb's version contains in-frame clones alone and is incomplete. The sample gives some 90,000 clones, approximately 90% of which show up once; 0.3% to 0.4% is in the top ten. Source: CD4+ or CD8+ T cells sorted from blood, taken in a trial of the OX40 agonist ivuxolimab. The receptors shown here come from an adult with an advanced solid tumor such as melanoma, head and neck, liver or kidney cancer. CDR3s include the opening cysteine and the closing phenylalanine or tryptophan. D genes are given only for firm matches. A row's size may be missing; if present it is once, few, many or a size class.

size,D,J,V,DNA,CDR3
-,-,TRBJ1-4,TRBV7-9,TGTGCCAGCAGCTTAGGCAGTAGTGAAAAACTGTTTTTT,CASSLGSSEKLFF
few,-,TRBJ2-2,TRBV18,TGTGCCAGCTCACGGGTCACCGGGGAGCTGTTTTTT,CASSRVTGELFF
once,TRBD2,TRBJ2-7,TRBV2,TGTGCCAGCACACCCCTAGCGGGAGCTGGAGGCGAGCAGTACTTC,CASTPLAGAGGEQYF
-,-,TRBJ2-1,TRBV7-2,TGTGCCAGCAGCGCGAGAGGGACCCCATACCATGAGCAGTTCTTC,CASSARGTPYHEQFF
-,TRBD1,TRBJ1-2,TRBV6-6,TGTGCCAGCAGTTCGACAGGGGCAGGCTACACCTTC,CASSSTGAGYTF
-,-,TRBJ1-2,TRBV6-1,TGTGCCAGCAGCGAATACCATGGCTACACCTTC,CASSEYHGYTF
-,-,TRBJ2-7,TRBV28,TGTGCCAGCACCATCCCTAGCGCCAGCCCCTACGAGCAGTACTTC,CASTIPSASPYEQYF
-,-,TRBJ2-3,TRBV29-1,TGCAGCGTTGTCCTCCTCGGAACAGATACGCAGTATTTT,CSVVLLGTDTQYF
-,TRBD1,TRBJ2-1,TRBV7-3,TGTGCCAGCAGCTTAGCCAGGGGGCTCAACAATGAGCAGTTCTTC,CASSLARGLNNEQFF
-,-,TRBJ2-7,TRBV5-1,TGCGCCAGCACCCTCGGACAGAACTACGAGCAGTACTTC,CASTLGQNYEQYF
-,-,TRBJ1-4,TRBV7-7,TGTGCCAGCAGCTTCGGGCAGAATGAAAAACTGTTTTTT,CASSFGQNEKLFF
-,-,TRBJ2-2,TRBV6-1,TGTGCCAGCAGTGAACGCAGGGGCTCCGGGGAGCTGTTTTTT,CASSERRGSGELFF
-,-,TRBJ1-4,TRBV11-2,TGTGCCAGCAGCTTAGAACGAAGGGGTGAAAAACTGTTTTTT,CASSLERRGEKLFF
-,TRBD1,TRBJ2-3,TRBV19,TGTGCCAGTAGCCGAGGACAGGGGGCAACAGATACGCAGTATTTT,CASSRGQGATDTQYF
-,TRBD1,TRBJ2-1,TRBV11-1,TGTGCCAGCAGCACGTCGACAGGGCCCAATGAGCAGTTCTTC,CASSTSTGPNEQFF
once,TRBD1,TRBJ2-3,TRBV5-4,TGTGCCAGCAGCTCGGACAGGGTGAGCACAGATACGCAGTATTTT,CASSSDRVSTDTQYF
-,-,TRBJ2-2,TRBV6-5,TGTGCCAGCAGTTACCGCGGGGTAGCGCACACCGGGGAGCTGTTTTTT,CASSYRGVAHTGELFF
-,-,TRBJ1-1,TRBV19,TGTGCCAGTAGTATTCGGGGCCAGAACACTGAAGCTTTCTTT,CASSIRGQNTEAFF
-,TRBD2,TRBJ2-7,TRBV5-6,TGTGCCAGCAGCTTGGCAGCGGGAGGGCCAGGAGAGCAGTACTTC,CASSLAAGGPGEQYF
-,-,TRBJ2-3,TRBV27,TGTGCCAGCAGCTCGGTAAGGGGTACAGATACGCAGTATTTT,CASSSVRGTDTQYF
-,TRBD2,TRBJ2-7,TRBV19,TGTGCCAGTAGTGTCAGACTAGCGGGGACCTACGAGCAGTACTTC,CASSVRLAGTYEQYF
-,TRBD1,TRBJ2-7,TRBV11-2,TGTGCCAGCAGCTTAATGCAGGGGGCATACGAGCAGTACTTC,CASSLMQGAYEQYF
-,TRBD2,TRBJ2-1,TRBV14,TGTGCCAGTACCAGGGTTCCCCTAGCGGGAGACCTCCACGAGCAGTTCTTC,CASTRVPLAGDLHEQFF
-,TRBD2,TRBJ2-5,TRBV5-1,TGCGCCAGCAGCGTCGGACTAGCGGAAGAGACCCAGTACTTC,CASSVGLAEETQYF
once,-,TRBJ1-1,TRBV28,TGTGCCAGCAGTCCTCGGTTCATCGGCTTGAGGGCTTTCTTT,CASSPRFIGLRAFF
-,TRBD1,TRBJ2-1,TRBV7-9,TGTGCCAGCAGCAACCCGGGACAGGGATTTCACAATGAGCAGTTCTTC,CASSNPGQGFHNEQFF
-,-,TRBJ2-6,TRBV18,TGTGCCAGCTCCCTACAGGGAACTAGCTCTGGGGCCAACGTCCTGACTTTC,CASSLQGTSSGANVLTF
-,-,TRBJ2-1,TRBV19,TGTGCCAGTAGCAACGAGGGAGTCCTTGTCGGCTACAATGAGCAGTTCTTC,CASSNEGVLVGYNEQFF
-,TRBD2,TRBJ2-1,TRBV4-2,TGTGCCAGCAGCCCGACTAGCGGGAGGGCCGAGTTCTTC,CASSPTSGRAEFF
-,TRBD2,TRBJ2-3,TRBV19,TGTGCCAGTTCGGGGGGGAGGACAGATACGCAGTATTTT,CASSGGRTDTQYF
-,-,TRBJ1-5,TRBV5-5,TGTGCCAGCAGCCGGGACATCCCAGGGCCCCAGCATTTT,CASSRDIPGPQHF
-,-,TRBJ2-1,TRBV5-1,TGCGCCAGCAGACTCGGGGGGCTTTACAATGAGCAGTTCTTC,CASRLGGLYNEQFF
-,TRBD1,TRBJ2-7,TRBV7-9,TGTGCCAGCAGTCCCGGGACAGGGCGATACGAGCAGTACTTC,CASSPGTGRYEQYF
-,-,TRBJ2-1,TRBV7-9,TGTGCCAGCAGCTTAGTCCTGTCCCTATACAATGAGCAGTTCTTC,CASSLVLSLYNEQFF
-,-,TRBJ1-1,TRBV5-4,TGTGCCAGCAGCTTGGCTCTGAACACTGAAGCTTTCTTT,CASSLALNTEAFF
-,-,TRBJ1-5,TRBV6-1,TGTGCCAGCAACGCAGGCGGTCCCAATCAGCCCCAGCATTTT,CASNAGGPNQPQHF
-,-,TRBJ1-4,TRBV5-6,TGTGCCAGCACCCCTCGGGGCAATGAAAAACTGTTTTTT,CASTPRGNEKLFF
-,-,TRBJ2-3,TRBV18,TGTGCCAGCTCACCACTCGACGGGGGCGCGGGTACGCAGTATTTT,CASSPLDGGAGTQYF
once,-,TRBJ2-3,TRBV5-1,TGCGCCAGCAGCGAAGGGTGGAGCACAGATACGCAGTATTTT,CASSEGWSTDTQYF
-,-,TRBJ1-3,TRBV29-1,TGCAGCGCGGGGACTGGAGGAAACACCATATATTTT,CSAGTGGNTIYF
-,-,TRBJ2-7,TRBV28,TGTGCCAGCAGTTTGAACAGGAAATCCTACGAGCAGTACTTC,CASSLNRKSYEQYF
few,-,TRBJ2-7,TRBV30,TGTGCCTGGAGTGTAGGGCTAGCGAGTACGGTGCAGTACTTC,CAWSVGLASTVQYF
once,-,TRBJ2-1,TRBV7-7,TGTGCCAGCAGCTTAGGACCGAGGGTGGGTGAGCAGTTCTTC,CASSLGPRVGEQFF
-,TRBD2,TRBJ2-3,TRBV5-1,TGCGCCAGCAGCTTGGGGCGGGGGGCGACACAAGGGACAGATACGCAGTATTTT,CASSLGRGATQGTDTQYF
-,TRBD2,TRBJ2-7,TRBV14,TGTGCCAGCAGGCTAGCTAATAAGGCGGGGGGACTAGCGGGAGTGGATTGTGGACGTTACGAGCAGTACTTC,CASRLANKAGGLAGVDCGRYEQYF
-,-,TRBJ2-7,TRBV2,TGTGCCAGCAGTGAAGTCCGATCCTACGAGCAGTACTTC,CASSEVRSYEQYF
-,TRBD2,TRBJ2-1,TRBV28,TGTGCCAGCAGTCGACGACTAGCGGGAGTGAATGAGCAGTTCTTC,CASSRRLAGVNEQFF
-,TRBD1,TRBJ2-5,TRBV19,TGTGCCAGTAGTTCGGACAGGGGGGAGACCCAGTACTTC,CASSSDRGETQYF
-,-,TRBJ2-1,TRBV28,TGTGCCAGCACCCAGTGGGGTAGCGAGTCCTACAATGAGCAGTTCTTC,CASTQWGSESYNEQFF
-,TRBD2,TRBJ2-7,TRBV6-6,TGTGCCAGCAGTCCGACTAGCAGCTCCTACGAGCAGTACTTC,CASSPTSSSYEQYF
-,-,TRBJ2-2,TRBV6-1,TGTGCCAGCAGTGATGCAGGGCTTCCCGGGGAGCTGTTTTTT,CASSDAGLPGELFF
-,TRBD1,TRBJ1-1,TRBV28,TGTGCCAGTCGTAGGGCAGGGGGGAACACTGAAGCTTTCTTT,CASRRAGGNTEAFF
-,-,TRBJ2-2,TRBV6-1,TGTGCCAGCAGTGTTCTAGATCGTACCGGGGAGCTGTTTTTT,CASSVLDRTGELFF
-,-,TRBJ2-7,TRBV28,TGTGCCAGCAGACCGCCGGGGGCGCGGAACGAGCAGTACTTC,CASRPPGARNEQYF
-,-,TRBJ2-7,TRBV21-1,TGTGCCAGCAGCAAAGTTGAAGGACAGCCCGACTACGAGCAGTACTTC,CASSKVEGQPDYEQYF
once,TRBD2,TRBJ2-2,TRBV18,TGTGCCAGCTCTTTGGCTCGAGCGGGAGGCACCGGGGAGCTGTTTTTT,CASSLARAGGTGELFF
-,TRBD2,TRBJ2-3,TRBV5-1,TGCGCCAGCAGCAGGCGGACTAGCGGGAGCGCGTGGGAAGATACGCAGTATTTT,CASSRRTSGSAWEDTQYF
-,TRBD2,TRBJ2-1,TRBV18,TGTGCCAGCTCACCGACACTAAGCGGGAGGGCCGTAAATGAGCAGTTCTTC,CASSPTLSGRAVNEQFF
-,-,TRBJ2-1,TRBV29-1,TGCAGCGTTGGGGTGAATGAGCAGTTCTTC,CSVGVNEQFF
-,TRBD1,TRBJ2-7,TRBV19,TGTGCCAGTAGTCAGGGGGACATCTCGGGGGAGCAGTACTTC,CASSQGDISGEQYF